The 9 T cell receptor beta chains presented below share a single source sample, sequenced in a study of T cells after posttransplantation cyclophosphamide. The table came from immunoSEQ multiplex PCR; TCRdb's copy has only in-frame clones and leaves some out. The table has more than 9,500 clones, 80% to 85% seen once. Control samples came 1 year after myeloablative marrow transplants with methotrexate plus calcineurin inhibitor. This specimen was PBMCs, taken about 350 days after allogeneic stem cell transplant with calcineurin inhibitor and methotrexate. The receptors come from a male patient in his thirties who received an allogeneic stem cell transplant from an unrelated donor, was CMV-positive, and had acute GVHD only. A share of the T cells may be of graft donor origin.

The chain carries TRBV5-1 and TRBJ2-5, with D possibly matching TRBD2 (6 bases). The CDR3 extends over 15 amino acids. Trimming shortened V by 0 bases and J by 4 bases, and 13 bases separated the two germline ends. CDR1 and CDR2 (germline): SGHRS, YFSETQ. CDR3 DNA: TGCGCCAGCAGCTTGGATGGGGGGTATAGAGAGACCCAGTACTTC. Translating gives CASSLDGGYRETQYF. The full variable domain, rest sourced from reference TRBV5-1 and TRBJ2-5, is KAGVTQTPRYLIKTRGQQVTLSCSPISGHRSVSWYQQTPGQGLQFLFEYFSETQRNKGNFPGRFSGRQFSNSRSEMNVSTLELGDSALYLCASSLDGGYRETQYFGPGTRLLVL.

The rearrangement uses TRBV18 and TRBJ2-3, with 7 bases that match TRBD2. The CDR3 runs to 13 residues. V was clipped by 6 bases and J by 2 bases; unmatched bases: 2. Germline CDR1 reads KGHSH; CDR2 reads LQKENI. The DNA of the CDR3 is TGTGCCAGCTCGGGGAGGGTCACAGATACGCAGTATTTT. Protein sequence: CASSGRVTDTQYF. The complete variable domain, with remaining parts taken from reference TRBV18 and TRBJ2-3, reads NAGVMQNPRHLVRRRGQEARLRCSPMKGHSHVYWYRQLPEEGLKFMVYLQKENIIDESGMPKERFSAEFPKEGPSILRIQQVVRGDSAAYFCASSGRVTDTQYFGPGTRLTVL.

The J gene is TRBJ2-1, the V gene TRBV30, with TRBD2 matching over 7 bases. This CDR3 comprises 13 residues. J gave up 1 base and V 8 bases, and 5 bases lay outside the gene matches. Germline V gives CDR1 GTSNPN, CDR2 SVGIG (reference sequence). The CDR3 here is CARGGRSYNEQFF. CDR3 DNA sequence: TGTGCCCGCGGCGGGAGATCCTACAATGAGCAGTTCTTC.

The chain recombines TRBV30 with TRBJ2-1, with 15 bases lining up with TRBD2. V gave up 1 base and J gave up 0 bases; unmatched junction bases: 7. The CDR3 is made up of 19 amino acids. The V gene's germline CDR1 is GTSNPN and CDR2 SVGIG (reference sequence). The CDR3 DNA reads TGTGCCTGGAGTGGCGGGACTAGCGGGAGGTCGAGCTCCTACAATGAGCAGTTCTTC. Amino acids: CAWSGGTSGRSSSYNEQFF.

The rearrangement links TRBV7-9 to TRBJ2-7, with D uncertain. Germline-derived CDR1 and CDR2 are SEHNR and FQNEAQ (reference sequence). V was clipped by 1 base and J by 2 bases, with 9 bases between them. The CDR3 extends over 14 amino acids. CDR3 sequence reads: CASSLDHNTYEQYF. The CDR3 coding sequence is TGTGCCAGCAGCTTAGATCACAACACCTACGAGCAGTACTTC. Variable domain in full (rest from reference TRBV7-9 and TRBJ2-7): DTGVSQNPRHKITKRGQNVTFRCDPISEHNRLYWYRQTLGQGPEFLTYFQNEAQLEKSRLLSDRFSAERPKGSFSTLEIQRTEQGDSAMYLCASSLDHNTYEQYFGPGTRLTVT.

The chain links TRBV29-1 to TRBJ1-1; maybe TRBD1 (5 bases). The CDR3 runs 13 residues. Per germline, CDR1 SQVTM and CDR2 ANQGSEA. Between the trimmed V and J ends, which lost 4 bases and 8 bases, there was a span of 17 bases. The CDR3 here is CSVAPTVPTEAFF. The CDR3 DNA sequence: TGCAGCGTTGCCCCGACAGTTCCCACCGAAGCTTTCTTT.

V usage is TRBV5-1 and J usage is TRBJ1-6, with D perhaps TRBD1 (6 bases). Between the trimmed V and J ends, which lost 3 bases and 10 bases, there was a span of 17 bases. There are 15 residues in the CDR3. Per germline, CDR1 SGHRS and CDR2 YFSETQ. The CDR3 loop reads CASSSSGDRRSPLHF. CDR3 bases: TGCGCCAGCAGCTCTTCAGGGGATAGACGGTCACCCCTCCACTTT. Filled out from reference TRBV5-1 and TRBJ1-6, the complete variable domain reads KAGVTQTPRYLIKTRGQQVTLSCSPISGHRSVSWYQQTPGQGLQFLFEYFSETQRNKGNFPGRFSGRQFSNSRSEMNVSTLELGDSALYLCASSSSGDRRSPLHFGNGTRLTVT.

This chain joins TRBV2 and TRBJ1-5; 8 bases are a match to TRBD1. The V segment lost 5 bases and the J segment 2 bases; nucleotides outside the gene matches: 5. The CDR3 has 15 residues. Germline-derived CDR1 and CDR2 are SNHLY and FYNNEI. CDR3 DNA: TGTGCCAGCAGTTTTGGACAGGGAGGCAATCAGCCCCAGCATTTT. Translated: CASSFGQGGNQPQHF.

This clone was recorded once. The rearrangement links TRBV18 to TRBJ1-5, with TRBD1 as a possible D gene (5 bases). Trimming removed 3 bases at V and 2 bases at J, with 17 bases between. There are 17 residues in the CDR3. The germline V gene has CDR1 KGHSH and CDR2 LQKENI. The chain's CDR3 is CASSPRDGGTGNQPQHF. As DNA, the CDR3 is TGTGCCAGCTCACCGCGGGACGGAGGAACGGGCAATCAGCCCCAGCATTTT. Full variable domain (outside the CDR3, taken from reference TRBV18 and TRBJ1-5): NAGVMQNPRHLVRRRGQEARLRCSPMKGHSHVYWYRQLPEEGLKFMVYLQKENIIDESGMPKERFSAEFPKEGPSILRIQQVVRGDSAAYFCASSPRDGGTGNQPQHFGDGTRLSIL.